This TCR beta chain emerged from a study of Graves' ophthalmopathy and Graves' hyperthyroidism. Study-level findings and limits: It was with about 71% sensitivity and about 72% specificity that the model predicted ophthalmopathy progression.

Donors with ophthalmopathy: moderate-to-severe activity, CAS ≥3, NOSPECS ≥4, duration under 3 months. From fresh peripheral blood, 8.5 to 10 ml in volume, the PBMCs were obtained. The CDR3 is 17 residues long. The germline CDR1 and CDR2 sequences are LNHDA and SQIVND (reference sequence). Losses at the gene ends were 10 bases for V and 5 bases for J; bases not matched to a gene: 15. With respect to this clonotype: Its matching antigen is unknown.

Amplified material comprised TCR beta CDR3 regions derived from RNA transcripts. An opening RT-PCR round employed HTBI primers and preceded a second-round multiplex PCR. In TCRdb, the multiplex PCR reads were re-called with MiXCR into one record per CDR3 protein. The sample has over 650,000 distinct CDR3 sequences, just over 40% seen once. Source material: peripheral blood. The origin of this receptor is an adult man with Graves' ophthalmopathy. The chain employs TRBV19 and TRBJ2-5; 14 positions match TRBD2. CDR3 loop: CATSPGLAGVPGETQYF. The CDR3 DNA reads TGTGCCACTTCACCGGGACTAGCGGGAGTTCCGGGGGAGACCCAGTACTTC.